This is a list of T cell receptor beta chains from one sample in a study of cytomegalovirus exposure and HLA in healthy donors. Assay used: immunoSEQ multiplex PCR; TCRdb lists only in-frame clones, some missing. The table shows 92,000 or so clones, with 95% to 98% occurring only once. Sequenced input: PBMCs. The receptors stem from a man between 18 and 29 years old in good health and CMV-seronegative. The CDR3 runs from the conserved cysteine through the conserved F or W. Each record gives: CDR3 DNA, CDR3 protein, D gene, J gene, clone size, V gene. A D gene is named only where the DNA matches it firmly. Clone sizes are given selectively: once, few, many, or a class where the clone is expanded.

CDR3 DNA: TGTGCCAGCAGCCCCCGGGACTACTACAATGAGCAGTTCTTC; CDR3 protein: CASSPRDYYNEQFF; D gene: TRBD2; J gene: TRBJ2-1; clone size: .; V gene: TRBV7-9
CDR3 DNA: TGTGCCTGGAGTGTACATCGACTAGCGGGAGGTACCAGCTACAATGAGCAGTTCTTC; CDR3 protein: CAWSVHRLAGGTSYNEQFF; D gene: TRBD2; J gene: TRBJ2-1; clone size: .; V gene: TRBV30
CDR3 DNA: TGTGCCAGCAGATCACAGGGGGCCCGGACTGAAGCTTTCTTT; CDR3 protein: CASRSQGARTEAFF; D gene: TRBD1; J gene: TRBJ1-1; clone size: .; V gene: TRBV7-8
CDR3 DNA: TGTGCCAGCTCACCGGTCCTAGCGGGAGTGTACAATGAGCAGTTCTTC; CDR3 protein: CASSPVLAGVYNEQFF; D gene: TRBD2; J gene: TRBJ2-1; clone size: once; V gene: TRBV18
CDR3 DNA: TGTGCCAGCAGTCGACGACAGGGGGGCAATGAGCAGTTCTTC; CDR3 protein: CASSRRQGGNEQFF; D gene: TRBD1; J gene: TRBJ2-1; clone size: .; V gene: TRBV27
CDR3 DNA: TGTGCCTGGATGAACGAGGGCTACACCTTC; CDR3 protein: CAWMNEGYTF; D gene: .; J gene: TRBJ1-2; clone size: .; V gene: TRBV30
CDR3 DNA: TGCGCCAGCAGCTTTGGGACAGGGAGGCGCCAAGAGACCCAGTACTTC; CDR3 protein: CASSFGTGRRQETQYF; D gene: TRBD1; J gene: TRBJ2-5; clone size: once; V gene: TRBV5-1
CDR3 DNA: TGTGCCAGCAGCTTAAGTCAGGGAGGTTCCTACGAGCAGTACTTC; CDR3 protein: CASSLSQGGSYEQYF; D gene: .; J gene: TRBJ2-7; clone size: .; V gene: TRBV7-3
CDR3 DNA: TGTGCCAGCAGGGGGGGGGACAGGGACTACAATGAGCAGTTCTTC; CDR3 protein: CASRGGDRDYNEQFF; D gene: TRBD1; J gene: TRBJ2-1; clone size: .; V gene: TRBV28
CDR3 DNA: TGCAGCGTTTACAAAACAGGGTACGGGGGCTACACCTTC; CDR3 protein: CSVYKTGYGGYTF; D gene: .; J gene: TRBJ1-2; clone size: .; V gene: TRBV29-1
CDR3 DNA: TGTGCCAGCTCACCACCGCTAACCTACGAGCAGTACTTC; CDR3 protein: CASSPPLTYEQYF; D gene: .; J gene: TRBJ2-7; clone size: .; V gene: TRBV18
CDR3 DNA: TGTGCCAGTAGTATAGGGACAGTTGGGGAGACCCAGTACTTC; CDR3 protein: CASSIGTVGETQYF; D gene: .; J gene: TRBJ2-5; clone size: .; V gene: TRBV19
CDR3 DNA: TGCAGCGCAAACGGACAGGGCCAAGAGACCCAGTACTTC; CDR3 protein: CSANGQGQETQYF; D gene: TRBD1; J gene: TRBJ2-5; clone size: .; V gene: TRBV29-1
CDR3 DNA: TGTGCCAGCAGTGAATTCAGGGCCCCCTACGAGCAGTACTTC; CDR3 protein: CASSEFRAPYEQYF; D gene: .; J gene: TRBJ2-7; clone size: .; V gene: TRBV2
CDR3 DNA: TGTGCCAGTAGACTGGGGGGGGCACAGCCCCAGCATTTT; CDR3 protein: CASRLGGAQPQHF; D gene: .; J gene: TRBJ1-5; clone size: .; V gene: TRBV19
CDR3 DNA: TGCGCCAGCAGCGGGTTGGGATACGAGGCCCTAGCGGGGACTAGCACAGATACGCAGTATTTT; CDR3 protein: CASSGLGYEALAGTSTDTQYF; D gene: TRBD2; J gene: TRBJ2-3; clone size: .; V gene: TRBV4-1
CDR3 DNA: TGCGCCAGCAGCCAAGATTCCGGACTAGGGACAGATACGCAGTATTTT; CDR3 protein: CASSQDSGLGTDTQYF; D gene: TRBD2; J gene: TRBJ2-3; clone size: .; V gene: TRBV4-3
CDR3 DNA: TGTGCCAGCAGTTACCTCCGGGACAGCGACTATGGCTACACCTTC; CDR3 protein: CASSYLRDSDYGYTF; D gene: TRBD1; J gene: TRBJ1-2; clone size: .; V gene: TRBV6-5
CDR3 DNA: TGTGCCAGCAGTGCTTCGCGGTTGACAGGGGTTGGCGGCTACACCTTC; CDR3 protein: CASSASRLTGVGGYTF; D gene: TRBD1; J gene: TRBJ1-2; clone size: .; V gene: TRBV2
CDR3 DNA: TGCGCCAGCCGTGTTTTCGGACAGTCCTCCTACGAGCAGTACTTC; CDR3 protein: CASRVFGQSSYEQYF; D gene: .; J gene: TRBJ2-7; clone size: .; V gene: TRBV5-1
CDR3 DNA: TGTGCCAGCATGGCACGACTTTACAATGAGCAGTTCTTC; CDR3 protein: CASMARLYNEQFF; D gene: .; J gene: TRBJ2-1; clone size: once; V gene: TRBV6-1
CDR3 DNA: TGTGCCACCTCATTTTGGGACAGCATTGGGACAGATACGCAGTATTTT; CDR3 protein: CATSFWDSIGTDTQYF; D gene: TRBD1; J gene: TRBJ2-3; clone size: .; V gene: TRBV28
CDR3 DNA: TGTGCCAGCAGCTCCTTACAGGGGGCACACAATGAGCAGTTCTTC; CDR3 protein: CASSSLQGAHNEQFF; D gene: TRBD1; J gene: TRBJ2-1; clone size: .; V gene: TRBV7-6
CDR3 DNA: TGCAGCGTTGGGGAGCCGGGACTAGCGGAAAACAATGAGCAGTTCTTC; CDR3 protein: CSVGEPGLAENNEQFF; D gene: TRBD2; J gene: TRBJ2-1; clone size: .; V gene: TRBV29-1
CDR3 DNA: TGTGCCAGCAGATTCGGGGGTGCCAACACTGAAGCTTTCTTT; CDR3 protein: CASRFGGANTEAFF; D gene: .; J gene: TRBJ1-1; clone size: .; V gene: TRBV11-3
CDR3 DNA: TGTGCCAGCAGCTTGGCCAGCCGTTTGGCGGGAGATTACGAGCAGTACTTC; CDR3 protein: CASSLASRLAGDYEQYF; D gene: TRBD2; J gene: TRBJ2-7; clone size: .; V gene: TRBV5-8
CDR3 DNA: TGTGCCAGCATTGAACCAAGGACAGCTCCCAATCAGCCCCAGCATTTT; CDR3 protein: CASIEPRTAPNQPQHF; D gene: .; J gene: TRBJ1-5; clone size: .; V gene: TRBV28
CDR3 DNA: TGTGCCAGCAGCTTAGGGACAGACACAGATACGCAGTATTTT; CDR3 protein: CASSLGTDTDTQYF; D gene: .; J gene: TRBJ2-3; clone size: .; V gene: TRBV7-8
CDR3 DNA: TGTGCCAGCAGTATCGGGACTAGCTCCTACAATGAGCAGTTCTTC; CDR3 protein: CASSIGTSSYNEQFF; D gene: TRBD2; J gene: TRBJ2-1; clone size: .; V gene: TRBV27
CDR3 DNA: TGTGCCAGCATCCGCGGGGGCGACCTAAGTTCCTACGAGCAGTACTTC; CDR3 protein: CASIRGGDLSSYEQYF; D gene: .; J gene: TRBJ2-7; clone size: .; V gene: TRBV7-9
CDR3 DNA: TGTGCCAGTAGTACCCGGACAGCTGAAGCTTTCTTT; CDR3 protein: CASSTRTAEAFF; D gene: .; J gene: TRBJ1-1; clone size: .; V gene: TRBV19
CDR3 DNA: TGTGCCAGCACAGGCTCGAAGGTCTCCTACGAGCAGTACTTC; CDR3 protein: CASTGSKVSYEQYF; D gene: .; J gene: TRBJ2-7; clone size: .; V gene: TRBV7-2
CDR3 DNA: TGTGCCAGCAGCTCGACTAGCGGGCATCCGTTCGCGAACACCGGGGAGCTGTTTTTT; CDR3 protein: CASSSTSGHPFANTGELFF; D gene: TRBD2; J gene: TRBJ2-2; clone size: .; V gene: TRBV7-3
CDR3 DNA: TGTGCCAGCAGCGTAGACATGGGGACTTATGGCTACACCTTC; CDR3 protein: CASSVDMGTYGYTF; D gene: .; J gene: TRBJ1-2; clone size: .; V gene: TRBV9
CDR3 DNA: TGTGCCAGCAGCCCAGTCCGGGACAGGCGACCTTCTAACTATGGCTACACCTTC; CDR3 protein: CASSPVRDRRPSNYGYTF; D gene: TRBD1; J gene: TRBJ1-2; clone size: .; V gene: TRBV11-2
CDR3 DNA: TGTGCCTGGAGTCTCGACAGGGGTTCTGAAGCTTTCTTT; CDR3 protein: CAWSLDRGSEAFF; D gene: TRBD1; J gene: TRBJ1-1; clone size: .; V gene: TRBV30
CDR3 DNA: TGTGCCAGCAGCCCGGGACAGGTTGGCAACATTCAGTACTTC; CDR3 protein: CASSPGQVGNIQYF; D gene: TRBD1; J gene: TRBJ2-4; clone size: .; V gene: TRBV7-3
CDR3 DNA: TGTGCCAGCAGCCCAGAGGGACTCGGGCACACCATATATTTT; CDR3 protein: CASSPEGLGHTIYF; D gene: .; J gene: TRBJ1-3; clone size: .; V gene: TRBV9
CDR3 DNA: TGTGCCAGCAGCTTAGGAACTAGCGGGAGGGCGGAGCAGTTCTTC; CDR3 protein: CASSLGTSGRAEQFF; D gene: TRBD2; J gene: TRBJ2-1; clone size: .; V gene: TRBV7-6
CDR3 DNA: TGTGCCAGCAGCTCGTGGAGGTCCGGGGGAGGCTCCTACGAGCAGTACTTC; CDR3 protein: CASSSWRSGGGSYEQYF; D gene: .; J gene: TRBJ2-7; clone size: .; V gene: TRBV5-6
CDR3 DNA: TGTGCCAGCAGCTTAGCACCACAGGGGTTAGTGAATACGCAGTATTTT; CDR3 protein: CASSLAPQGLVNTQYF; D gene: TRBD1; J gene: TRBJ2-3; clone size: .; V gene: TRBV7-2
CDR3 DNA: TGTGCCAGCAGTGACTCCACGGGTCCGGGTGAGCAGTTCTTC; CDR3 protein: CASSDSTGPGEQFF; D gene: .; J gene: TRBJ2-1; clone size: .; V gene: TRBV6-4
CDR3 DNA: TGTGCCAGCCAGACAGGAGTGAACACTGAAGCTTTCTTT; CDR3 protein: CASQTGVNTEAFF; D gene: .; J gene: TRBJ1-1; clone size: .; V gene: TRBV6-1
CDR3 DNA: TGTGCCAGCAGCTTACCGGGACTAGAGTTCGATGAGCAGTTCTTC; CDR3 protein: CASSLPGLEFDEQFF; D gene: TRBD2; J gene: TRBJ2-1; clone size: .; V gene: TRBV7-8
CDR3 DNA: TGTGCCAGCAGCTTTAGCGGGAGGGCCGGTTACAATGAGCAGTTCTTC; CDR3 protein: CASSFSGRAGYNEQFF; D gene: TRBD2; J gene: TRBJ2-1; clone size: once; V gene: TRBV7-9
CDR3 DNA: TGCAGCGTTGAAGGAGGAGTCCCTGAAGCTTTCTTT; CDR3 protein: CSVEGGVPEAFF; D gene: .; J gene: TRBJ1-1; clone size: .; V gene: TRBV29-1
CDR3 DNA: TGTGCCAGCAGTGAGGTCCCGACAGCGACTTATGGCTACACCTTC; CDR3 protein: CASSEVPTATYGYTF; D gene: .; J gene: TRBJ1-2; clone size: .; V gene: TRBV2
CDR3 DNA: TGTGCCAGCAGCGACAGCTACCCCTCCTACAATGAGCAGTTCTTC; CDR3 protein: CASSDSYPSYNEQFF; D gene: .; J gene: TRBJ2-1; clone size: once; V gene: TRBV6-1
CDR3 DNA: TGTGCCAGCCGTGACACAGTCCGAGGGGGCGGTGAGCAGTTCTTC; CDR3 protein: CASRDTVRGGGEQFF; D gene: TRBD1; J gene: TRBJ2-1; clone size: .; V gene: TRBV6-4
CDR3 DNA: TGTGCTAGCAGCGTCAGTAACACCGGGGAGCTGTTTTTT; CDR3 protein: CASSVSNTGELFF; D gene: .; J gene: TRBJ2-2; clone size: once; V gene: TRBV7-7
CDR3 DNA: TGTGCCAGCAAGGGAGGGTCACGCGATGGTGAAAAACTGTTTTTT; CDR3 protein: CASKGGSRDGEKLFF; D gene: .; J gene: TRBJ1-4; clone size: .; V gene: TRBV6-4
CDR3 DNA: TGTGCCAGCAGTTACCCGCCAGGCCCCTACAATGAGCAGTTCTTC; CDR3 protein: CASSYPPGPYNEQFF; D gene: .; J gene: TRBJ2-1; clone size: .; V gene: TRBV6-5
CDR3 DNA: TGCGCCAGCAGCTTGACAGGGTACACCGGGGAGCTGTTTTTT; CDR3 protein: CASSLTGYTGELFF; D gene: .; J gene: TRBJ2-2; clone size: .; V gene: TRBV5-1
CDR3 DNA: TGTGCCAGCAGTCGCCCCCGGACTAGCTCCGAGCAGTACTTC; CDR3 protein: CASSRPRTSSEQYF; D gene: TRBD2; J gene: TRBJ2-7; clone size: .; V gene: TRBV28
CDR3 DNA: TGTGCCAGCCTACCGGGAAAAAATTCACCCCTCCACTTT; CDR3 protein: CASLPGKNSPLHF; D gene: .; J gene: TRBJ1-6; clone size: .; V gene: TRBV27